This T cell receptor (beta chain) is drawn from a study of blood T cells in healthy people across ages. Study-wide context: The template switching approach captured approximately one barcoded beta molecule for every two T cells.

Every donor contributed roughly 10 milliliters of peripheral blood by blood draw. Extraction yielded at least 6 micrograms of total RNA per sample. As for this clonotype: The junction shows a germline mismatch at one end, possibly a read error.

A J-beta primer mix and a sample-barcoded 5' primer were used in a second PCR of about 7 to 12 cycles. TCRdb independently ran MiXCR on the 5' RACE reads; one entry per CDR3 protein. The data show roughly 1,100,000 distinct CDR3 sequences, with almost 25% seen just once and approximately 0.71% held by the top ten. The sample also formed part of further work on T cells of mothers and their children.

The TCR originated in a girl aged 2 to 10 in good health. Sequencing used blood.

CDR3 amino acids: CASSGGGRLLSF. The DNA of the CDR3 is TGTGCCAGCAGTGGAGGGGGACGGCTACTATCCTTC. The chain combines TRBV2 with TRBJ1-2; D possibly corresponds to TRBD1 (6 bases). Germline V gene lookup returns CDR1 SNHLY and CDR2 FYNNEI. CDR3 length equals 12 residues. Variable domain in full (rest from reference TRBV2 and TRBJ1-2): EPEVTQTPSHQVTQMGQEVILRCVPISNHLYFYWYRQILGQKVEFLVSFYNNEISEKSEIFDDQFSVERPDGSNFTLKIRSTKLEDSAMYFCASSGGGRLLSFGSGTRLTVV.